This entry is about one T cell receptor (beta chain). The antigen remains undetermined. The data were obtained in a study of monozygotic twins with inflammatory bowel disease. Study-wide results and limits: Similarity of repertoires did not differ between concordant and discordant twins, possibly from limited power.

The germline CDR1 and CDR2 sequences are KGHSH and LQKENI. The CDR3 is 14 amino acids. The authors made each sample's cDNA in eight separate reactions. After re-calling the 5' RACE reads, TCRdb lists one entry per CDR3 protein, DNA absent. Across around 100,000 distinct CDR3 sequences, the top ten clones capture roughly 1.9% of the sample. Material: blood. This receptor was obtained from a human donor with ulcerative colitis or Crohn's disease, or a healthy co-twin of an affected twin (not recorded which). This chain joins TRBV18 and TRBJ2-7. Here the CDR3 reads CASSPMLGTYEQYF.